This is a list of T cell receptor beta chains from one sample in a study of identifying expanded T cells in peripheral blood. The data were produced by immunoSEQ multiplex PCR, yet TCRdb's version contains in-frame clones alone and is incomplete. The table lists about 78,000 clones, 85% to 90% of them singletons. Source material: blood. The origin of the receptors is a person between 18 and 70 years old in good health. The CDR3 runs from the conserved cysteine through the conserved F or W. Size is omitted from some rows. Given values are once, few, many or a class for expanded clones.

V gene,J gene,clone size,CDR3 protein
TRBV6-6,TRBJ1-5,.,CASSAGPIKPQHF
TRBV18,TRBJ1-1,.,CASSPQTNTEAFF
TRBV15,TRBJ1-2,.,CATSSPSTRGPNYGYTF
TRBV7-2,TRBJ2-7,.,CASRPGASYEQYF
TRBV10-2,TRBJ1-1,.,CASFSTEAFF
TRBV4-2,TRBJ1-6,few,CASSQAVGDSYNSPLHF
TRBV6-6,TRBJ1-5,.,CASVEIGAVNQPQHF
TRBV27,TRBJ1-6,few,CASSPRQGNSPLHF
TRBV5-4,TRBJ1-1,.,CASSLKRQLNTEAFF
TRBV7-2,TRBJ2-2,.,CASSLNPSGGNTGELFF
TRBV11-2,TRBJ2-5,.,CASSSRTSGEETQYF
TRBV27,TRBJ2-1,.,CASAWSSYNEQFF
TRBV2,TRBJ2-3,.,CATVTLGTQYF
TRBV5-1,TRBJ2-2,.,CASSSGQGTGELFF
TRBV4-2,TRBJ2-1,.,CASSKLSRGGHEQFF
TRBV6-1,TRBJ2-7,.,CASSEHSYEQYF
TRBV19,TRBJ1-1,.,CASSLPPTRARRTEAFF
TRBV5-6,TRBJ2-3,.,CASSLVVFGTDTQYF
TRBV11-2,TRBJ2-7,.,CASSLEQGSSYEQYF
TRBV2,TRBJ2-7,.,CASSENSYITYEQYF
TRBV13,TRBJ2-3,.,CASSSTTDTQYF
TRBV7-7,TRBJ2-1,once,CATSRGAGLNEQFF
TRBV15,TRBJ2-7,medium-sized,CATSRGTGGSYEQYF
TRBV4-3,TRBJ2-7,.,CASSQAVGYEQYF
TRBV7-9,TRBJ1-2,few,CASSFGGDYGYTF
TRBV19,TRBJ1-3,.,CASSIENTIYF
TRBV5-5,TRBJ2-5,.,CASSLLAQETQYF
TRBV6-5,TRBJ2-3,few,CASRRDGSTDTQYF
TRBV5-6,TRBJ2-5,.,CASSLAAGETQYF
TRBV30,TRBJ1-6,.,CAWSYPGQGNSPLHF
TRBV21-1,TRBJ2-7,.,CASSDSGPTSPYEQYF